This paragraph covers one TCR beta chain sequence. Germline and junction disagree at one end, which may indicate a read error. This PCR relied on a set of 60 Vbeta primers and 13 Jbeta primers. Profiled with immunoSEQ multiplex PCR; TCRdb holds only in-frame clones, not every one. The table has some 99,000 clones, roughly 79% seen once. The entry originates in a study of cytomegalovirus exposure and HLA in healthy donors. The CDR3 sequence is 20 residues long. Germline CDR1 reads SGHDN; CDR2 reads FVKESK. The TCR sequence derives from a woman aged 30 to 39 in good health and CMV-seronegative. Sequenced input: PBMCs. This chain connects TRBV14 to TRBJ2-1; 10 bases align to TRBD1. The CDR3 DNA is TGTGCCAGCAGTCAAGATAGTCCCGGACAGGGGGGGTGGTCCTACAATGAGCAGTTCTTC. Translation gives CASSQDSPGQGGWSYNEQFF.